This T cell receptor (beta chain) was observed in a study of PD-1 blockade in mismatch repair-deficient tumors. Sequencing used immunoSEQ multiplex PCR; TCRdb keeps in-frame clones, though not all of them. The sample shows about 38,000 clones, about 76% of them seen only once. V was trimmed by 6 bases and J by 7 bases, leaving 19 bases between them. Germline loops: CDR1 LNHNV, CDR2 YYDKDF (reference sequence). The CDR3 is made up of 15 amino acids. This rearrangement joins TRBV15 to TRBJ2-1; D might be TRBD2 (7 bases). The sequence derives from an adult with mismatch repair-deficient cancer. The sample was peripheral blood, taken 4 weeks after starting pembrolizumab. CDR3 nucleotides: TGTGCCACCAGAACAGGGAGGGGGGTGGAGAATGAGCAGTTCTTC. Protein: CATRTGRGVENEQFF.